This T cell receptor beta chain was sequenced in a study of CD8+ T cells in alopecia areata. Following extraction, RNA underwent reverse transcription to cDNA, which served as the sequencing template. Sequenced by immunoSEQ multiplex PCR; TCRdb stores in-frame clones only, minus some. The sample has 90,000 to 150,000 clones, around 56% seen once. In its sample, this clone was seen a few times. The antigen is not known. Study-wide results and caveats: Resident alphabeta T-cell populations of normal skin are likewise subject to sequencing in scalp samples.

V gave up 6 bases and J gave up 4 bases; unmatched junction bases: 6. Germline V gene lookup returns CDR1 MNHEY and CDR2 SVGAGI. The CDR3 sequence is 14 residues long. Treatment of the sample: oral pan-JAK inhibitor, 5-10 mg twice daily. Obtained from alopecia areata patients were lesional scalp punch biopsies along with peripheral blood. The clonotype comes from a human donor with alopecia areata. This material consisted of CD4+ T cells sorted from blood, taken at week 4, from a patient treated with tofacitinib. The V gene is TRBV6-5, the J gene TRBJ2-3; 8 positions agree with TRBD1. The CDR3 loop reads CASSTRQGPDTQYF. The CDR3 nucleotides are TGTGCCAGCAGCACCCGACAGGGGCCAGATACGCAGTATTTT.